This T cell receptor (beta chain) was captured by sequencing in a study of Ad26.COV2.S vaccination and SARS-CoV-2 variants. Points from the study as a whole: It was reported that spike-specific CD8+ and CD4+ T cell responses were substantially broad after vaccination. Those who received the vaccine showed greater spike-specific TCR breadth than those given placebo.

Of note for this clone: Its antigen is unidentified.

Sequencing was performed with immunoSEQ multiplex PCR; in TCRdb, only in-frame clones are kept and a portion is missing. This sample has hundreds of thousands of clones, with roughly 90% found just once. This sample's treatment: 19 received Ad26.COV2.S at low or high dose, single or two shots; roughly five received placebo; per-sample allocation not given. The investigators took samples on day 63 after the first vaccine or placebo injection. CDR3 length: 14 residues. Germline CDR1 SGHRS, CDR2 YFSETQ. V was pared by 4 bases and J by 7 bases, with 7 bases of the junction left unmatched. This clonotype was sampled from a person aged 18 to 65 who received the Ad26.COV2.S COVID-19 vaccine or a placebo. Sequencing used peripheral blood, obtained in a trial of Ad26.COV2.S vaccine versus placebo. J is TRBJ1-4 and V is TRBV5-1; 7 nucleotides line up with TRBD1. The CDR3 DNA follows: TGCGCCAGCAGCGCGAGGGGGCTCGGTGAAAAACTGTTTTTT. Protein product: CASSARGLGEKLFF.